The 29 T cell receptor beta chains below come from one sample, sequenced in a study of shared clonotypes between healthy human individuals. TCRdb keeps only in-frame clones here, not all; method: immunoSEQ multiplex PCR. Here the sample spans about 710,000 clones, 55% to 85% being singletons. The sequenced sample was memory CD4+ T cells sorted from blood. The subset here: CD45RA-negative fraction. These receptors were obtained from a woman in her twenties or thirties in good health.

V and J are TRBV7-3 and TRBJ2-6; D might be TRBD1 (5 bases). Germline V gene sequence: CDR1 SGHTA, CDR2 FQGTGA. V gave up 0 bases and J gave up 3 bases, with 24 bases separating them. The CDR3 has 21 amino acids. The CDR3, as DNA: TGTGCCAGCAGCTTAACGTCAGTTCACTCAGGGCAGTTCGTTGGGGCCAACGTCCTGACTTTC. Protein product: CASSLTSVHSGQFVGANVLTF.

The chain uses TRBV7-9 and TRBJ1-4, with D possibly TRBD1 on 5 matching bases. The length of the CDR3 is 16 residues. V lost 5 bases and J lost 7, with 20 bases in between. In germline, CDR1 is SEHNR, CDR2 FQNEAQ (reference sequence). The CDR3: CASSPRGVQGGEKLFF. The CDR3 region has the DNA TGTGCCAGCAGCCCTAGAGGGGTCCAGGGCGGTGAAAAACTGTTTTTT.

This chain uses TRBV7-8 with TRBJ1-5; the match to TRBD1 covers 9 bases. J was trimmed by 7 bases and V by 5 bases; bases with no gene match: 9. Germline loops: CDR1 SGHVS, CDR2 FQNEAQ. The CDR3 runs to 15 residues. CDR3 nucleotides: TGTGCCAGCAGCCTTACAGGGGGCGAAGGGCAGCCCCAGCATTTT. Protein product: CASSLTGGEGQPQHF.

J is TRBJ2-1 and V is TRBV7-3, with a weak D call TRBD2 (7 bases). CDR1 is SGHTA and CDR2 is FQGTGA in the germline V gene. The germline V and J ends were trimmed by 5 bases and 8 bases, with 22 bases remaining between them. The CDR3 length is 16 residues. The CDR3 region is CASSRGAGAPGDEQFF. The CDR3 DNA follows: TGTGCCAGCAGCCGAGGGGCGGGAGCGCCAGGGGATGAGCAGTTCTTC.

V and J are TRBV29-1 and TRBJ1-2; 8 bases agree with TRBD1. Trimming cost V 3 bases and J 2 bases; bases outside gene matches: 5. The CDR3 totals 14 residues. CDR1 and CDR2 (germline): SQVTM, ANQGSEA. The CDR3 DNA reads TGCAGCGTTGACCGGGGGGACAGGAACTATGGCTACACCTTC. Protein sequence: CSVDRGDRNYGYTF.

The CDR3 loop is CASSPSKTSGSYEQYF. DNA for the CDR3: TGTGCCAGCTCACCTTCCAAGACTAGCGGCTCCTACGAGCAGTACTTC. The rearrangement uses TRBV18 and TRBJ2-7; 9 bases align to TRBD2. Trimming took 3 bases from V and 0 from J; bases not matched to a gene: 6. The germline V gene encodes CDR1 KGHSH and CDR2 LQKENI. The CDR3 covers 16 residues.

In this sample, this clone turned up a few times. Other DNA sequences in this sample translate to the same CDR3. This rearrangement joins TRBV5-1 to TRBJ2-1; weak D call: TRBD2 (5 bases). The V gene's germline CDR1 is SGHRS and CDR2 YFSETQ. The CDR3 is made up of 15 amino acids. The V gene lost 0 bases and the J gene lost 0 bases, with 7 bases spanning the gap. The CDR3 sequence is CASSLDLASYNEQFF. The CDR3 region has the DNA TGCGCCAGCAGCTTGGACCTAGCCTCCTACAATGAGCAGTTCTTC.

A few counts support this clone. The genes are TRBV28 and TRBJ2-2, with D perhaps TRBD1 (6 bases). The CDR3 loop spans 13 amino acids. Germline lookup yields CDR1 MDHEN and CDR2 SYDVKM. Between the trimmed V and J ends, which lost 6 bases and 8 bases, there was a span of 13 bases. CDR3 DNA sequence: TGTGCCAGCAGCCGGGACACTCGAGGGGAGCTGTTTTTT. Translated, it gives CASSRDTRGELFF. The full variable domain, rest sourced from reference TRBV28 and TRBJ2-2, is DVKVTQSSRYLVKRTGEKVFLECVQDMDHENMFWYRQDPGLGLRLIYFSYDVKMKEKGDIPEGYSVSREKKERFSLILESASTNQTSMYLCASSRDTRGELFFGEGSRLTVL.

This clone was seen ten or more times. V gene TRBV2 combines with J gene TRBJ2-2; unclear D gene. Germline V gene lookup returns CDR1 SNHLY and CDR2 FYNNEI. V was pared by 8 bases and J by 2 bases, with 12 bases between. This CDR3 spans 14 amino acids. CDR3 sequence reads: CASLSAVNTGELFF. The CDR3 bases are TGTGCCAGCCTCTCGGCGGTCAACACCGGGGAGCTGTTTTTT. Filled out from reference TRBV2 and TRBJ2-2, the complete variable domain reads EPEVTQTPSHQVTQMGQEVILRCVPISNHLYFYWYRQILGQKVEFLVSFYNNEISEKSEIFDDQFSVERPDGSNFTLKIRSTKLEDSAMYFCASLSAVNTGELFFGEGSRLTVL.

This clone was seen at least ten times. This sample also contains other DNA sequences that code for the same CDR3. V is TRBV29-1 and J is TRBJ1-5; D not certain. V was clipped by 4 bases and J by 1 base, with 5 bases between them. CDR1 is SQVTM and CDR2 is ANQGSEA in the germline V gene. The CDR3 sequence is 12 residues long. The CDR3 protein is CSVGSSNQPQHF. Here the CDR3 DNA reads TGCAGCGTTGGCAGCAGCAATCAGCCCCAGCATTTT.

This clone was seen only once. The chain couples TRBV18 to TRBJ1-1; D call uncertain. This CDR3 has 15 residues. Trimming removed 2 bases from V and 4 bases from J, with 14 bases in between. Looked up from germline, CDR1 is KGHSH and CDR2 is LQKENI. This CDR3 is CASSPYSGGSTEAFF. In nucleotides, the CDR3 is TGTGCCAGCTCACCATACTCGGGAGGGAGCACTGAAGCTTTCTTT.

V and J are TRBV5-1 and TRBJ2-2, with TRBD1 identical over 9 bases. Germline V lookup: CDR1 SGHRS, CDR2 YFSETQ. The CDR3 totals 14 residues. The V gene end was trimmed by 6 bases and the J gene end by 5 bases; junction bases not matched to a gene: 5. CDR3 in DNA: TGCGCCAGCACCGGGACAGGGAGTACCGGGGAGCTGTTTTTT. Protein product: CASTGTGSTGELFF.

The CDR3 nucleotides are TGTGCCAGCAGCTTACACTCTGAGCAGTTCTTC. Encoded protein: CASSLHSEQFF. V usage is TRBV7-6 and J usage is TRBJ2-1; unclear D gene. Deletions cut 2 bases from V and 9 bases from J, with 5 bases between. This CDR3 has 11 amino acids. Germline values: CDR1 SGHVS, CDR2 FNYEAQ.

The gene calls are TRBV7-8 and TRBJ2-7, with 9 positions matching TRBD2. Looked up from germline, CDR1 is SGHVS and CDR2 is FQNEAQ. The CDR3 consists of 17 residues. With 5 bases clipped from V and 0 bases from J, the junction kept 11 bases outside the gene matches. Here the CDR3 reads CASSPVLAGVISYEQYF. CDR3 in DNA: TGTGCCAGCAGCCCAGTGTTAGCGGGAGTAATCTCCTACGAGCAGTACTTC.

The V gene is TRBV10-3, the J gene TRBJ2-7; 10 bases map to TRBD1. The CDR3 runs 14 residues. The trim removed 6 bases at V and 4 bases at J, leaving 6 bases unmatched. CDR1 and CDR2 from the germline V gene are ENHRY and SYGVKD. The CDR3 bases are TGTGCCATCAGCCCAGGACAGGGGGGATACGAGCAGTACTTC. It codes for CAISPGQGGYEQYF.

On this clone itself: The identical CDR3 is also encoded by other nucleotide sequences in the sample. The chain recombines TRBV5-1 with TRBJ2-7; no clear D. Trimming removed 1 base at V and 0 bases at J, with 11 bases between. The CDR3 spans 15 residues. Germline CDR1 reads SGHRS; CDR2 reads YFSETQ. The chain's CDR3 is CASSLSPGSSYEQYF. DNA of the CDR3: TGCGCCAGCAGCTTGAGCCCGGGTAGCTCCTACGAGCAGTACTTC.

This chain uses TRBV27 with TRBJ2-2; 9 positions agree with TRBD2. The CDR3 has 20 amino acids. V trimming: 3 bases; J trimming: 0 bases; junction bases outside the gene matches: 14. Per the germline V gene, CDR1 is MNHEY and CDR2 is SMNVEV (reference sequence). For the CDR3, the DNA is TGTGCCAGCAGTTTTGCGGCGGGAGGGCCTCGCTACGCGAACACCGGGGAGCTGTTTTTT. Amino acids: CASSFAAGGPRYANTGELFF.

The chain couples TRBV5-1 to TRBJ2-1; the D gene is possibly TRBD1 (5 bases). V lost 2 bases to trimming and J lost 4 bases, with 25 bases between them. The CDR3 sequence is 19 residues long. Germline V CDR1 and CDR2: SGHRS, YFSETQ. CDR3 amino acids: CASSFTRGGLLSGYNEQFF. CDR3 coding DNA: TGCGCCAGCAGCTTCACCCGCGGTGGGCTCCTATCAGGGTACAATGAGCAGTTCTTC.

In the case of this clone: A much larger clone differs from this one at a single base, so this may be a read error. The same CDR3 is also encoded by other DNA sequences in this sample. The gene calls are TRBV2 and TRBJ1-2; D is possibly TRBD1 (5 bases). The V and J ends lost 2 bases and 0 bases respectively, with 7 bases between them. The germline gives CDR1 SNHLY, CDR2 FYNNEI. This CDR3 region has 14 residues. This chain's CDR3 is CASSERGSNYGYTF. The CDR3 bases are TGTGCCAGCAGTGAACGGGGGTCTAACTATGGCTACACCTTC. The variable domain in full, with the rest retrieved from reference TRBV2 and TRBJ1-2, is EPEVTQTPSHQVTQMGQEVILRCVPISNHLYFYWYRQILGQKVEFLVSFYNNEISEKSEIFDDQFSVERPDGSNFTLKIRSTKLEDSAMYFCASSERGSNYGYTFGSGTRLTVV.

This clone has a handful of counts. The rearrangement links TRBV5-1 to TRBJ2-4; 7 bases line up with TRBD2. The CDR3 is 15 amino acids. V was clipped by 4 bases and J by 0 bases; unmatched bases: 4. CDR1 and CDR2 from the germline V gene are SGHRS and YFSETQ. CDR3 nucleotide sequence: TGCGCCAGCAGCCGGGAGGCGGTAGCCAAAAACATTCAGTACTTC. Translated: CASSREAVAKNIQYF.

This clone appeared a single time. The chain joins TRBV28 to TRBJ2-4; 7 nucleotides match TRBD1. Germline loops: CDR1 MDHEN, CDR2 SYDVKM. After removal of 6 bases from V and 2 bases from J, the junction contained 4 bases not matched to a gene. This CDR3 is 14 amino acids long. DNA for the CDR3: TGTGCCAGCAGCCGACAGGGTACCAAAAACATTCAGTACTTC. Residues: CASSRQGTKNIQYF.

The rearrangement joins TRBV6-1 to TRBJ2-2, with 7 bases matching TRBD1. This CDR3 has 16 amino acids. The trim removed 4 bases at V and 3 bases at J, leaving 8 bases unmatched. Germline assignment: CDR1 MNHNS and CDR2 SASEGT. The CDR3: CASSGKQGIDTGELFF. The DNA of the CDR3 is TGTGCCAGCAGTGGGAAACAGGGGATCGACACCGGGGAGCTGTTTTTT.

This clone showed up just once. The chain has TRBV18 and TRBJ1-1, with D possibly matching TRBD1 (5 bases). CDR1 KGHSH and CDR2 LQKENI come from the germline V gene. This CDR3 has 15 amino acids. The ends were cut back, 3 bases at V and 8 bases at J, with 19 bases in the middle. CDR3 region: CASSPQDGGGIEAFF. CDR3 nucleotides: TGTGCCAGCTCACCCCAAGACGGGGGGGGGATCGAAGCTTTCTTT.

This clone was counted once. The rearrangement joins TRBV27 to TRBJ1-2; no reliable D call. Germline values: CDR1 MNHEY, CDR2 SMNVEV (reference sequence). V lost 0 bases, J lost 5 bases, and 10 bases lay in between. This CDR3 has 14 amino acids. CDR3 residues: CASSLSGGNYGYTF. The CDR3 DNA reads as TGTGCCAGCAGTTTATCAGGCGGGAATTATGGCTACACCTTC.

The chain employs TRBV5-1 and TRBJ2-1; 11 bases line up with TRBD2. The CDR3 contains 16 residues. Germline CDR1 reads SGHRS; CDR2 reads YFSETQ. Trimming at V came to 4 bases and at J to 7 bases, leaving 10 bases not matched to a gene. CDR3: CASSQRTSGSGNEQFF. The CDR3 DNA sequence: TGCGCCAGCAGCCAGCGAACTAGCGGGAGTGGAAATGAGCAGTTCTTC.

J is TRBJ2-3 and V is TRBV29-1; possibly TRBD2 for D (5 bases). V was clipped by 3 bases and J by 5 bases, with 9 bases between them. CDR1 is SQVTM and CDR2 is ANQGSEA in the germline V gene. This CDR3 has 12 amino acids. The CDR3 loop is CSVEFAGDTQYF. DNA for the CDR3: TGCAGCGTTGAGTTTGCGGGAGATACGCAGTATTTT.

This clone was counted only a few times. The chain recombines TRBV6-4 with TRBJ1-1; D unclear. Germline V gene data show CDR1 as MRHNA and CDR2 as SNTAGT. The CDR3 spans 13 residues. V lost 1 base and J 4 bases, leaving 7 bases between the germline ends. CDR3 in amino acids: CASSDFIGTEAFF. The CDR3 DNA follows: TGTGCCAGCAGTGACTTTATTGGCACTGAAGCTTTCTTT.

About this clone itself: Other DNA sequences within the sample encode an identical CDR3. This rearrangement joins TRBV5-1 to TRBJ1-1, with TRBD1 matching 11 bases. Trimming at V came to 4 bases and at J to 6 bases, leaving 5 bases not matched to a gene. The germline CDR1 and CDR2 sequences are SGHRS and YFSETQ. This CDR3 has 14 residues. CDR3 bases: TGCGCCAGCAGCGGGGACAGGGGGTGGGCTGAAGCTTTCTTT. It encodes CASSGDRGWAEAFF. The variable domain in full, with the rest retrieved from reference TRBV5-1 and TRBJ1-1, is KAGVTQTPRYLIKTRGQQVTLSCSPISGHRSVSWYQQTPGQGLQFLFEYFSETQRNKGNFPGRFSGRQFSNSRSEMNVSTLELGDSALYLCASSGDRGWAEAFFGQGTRLTVV.

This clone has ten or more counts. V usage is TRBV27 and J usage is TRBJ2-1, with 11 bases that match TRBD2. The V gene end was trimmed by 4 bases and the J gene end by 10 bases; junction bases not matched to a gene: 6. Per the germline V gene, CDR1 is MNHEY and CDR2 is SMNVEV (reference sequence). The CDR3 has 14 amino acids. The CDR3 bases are TGTGCCAGCAGTTCGGGACTAGCGGCCCAAGAGCAGTTCTTC. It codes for CASSSGLAAQEQFF.